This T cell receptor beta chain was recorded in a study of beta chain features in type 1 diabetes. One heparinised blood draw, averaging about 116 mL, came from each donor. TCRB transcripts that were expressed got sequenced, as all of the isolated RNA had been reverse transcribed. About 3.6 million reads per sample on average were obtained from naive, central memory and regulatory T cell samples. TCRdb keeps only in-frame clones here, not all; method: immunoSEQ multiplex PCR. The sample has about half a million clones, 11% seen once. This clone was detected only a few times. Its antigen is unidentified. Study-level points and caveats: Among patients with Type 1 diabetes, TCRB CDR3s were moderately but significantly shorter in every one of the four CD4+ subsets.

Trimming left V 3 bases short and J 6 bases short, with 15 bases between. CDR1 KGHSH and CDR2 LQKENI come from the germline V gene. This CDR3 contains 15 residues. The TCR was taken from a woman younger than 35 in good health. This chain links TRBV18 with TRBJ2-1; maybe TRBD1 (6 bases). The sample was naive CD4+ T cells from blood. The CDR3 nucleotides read TGTGCCAGCTCACCCACACAGGGTGGCGGCAATGAGCAGTTCTTC. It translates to CASSPTQGGGNEQFF.